This T cell receptor beta chain was observed in a study of T cells in Graves' hyperthyroidism and ophthalmopathy. The TCR beta CDR3 regions underwent amplification using RNA transcripts as the source. An initial round of RT-PCR targeting the TCR CDR3 relied on the HTBI primer set. TCRdb fed the multiplex PCR reads into MiXCR, producing one record per CDR3 protein. The repertoire consists of roughly 550,000 distinct CDR3 sequences, with roughly a sixth occurring once and the leading ten covering approximately 30%. This clonotype was seen ten or more times. The CDR3 has 16 amino acids. In germline, CDR1 is SGHRS, CDR2 YFSETQ. The trim removed 0 bases at V and 3 bases at J, leaving 8 bases unmatched.

The specimen was blood. This chain uses TRBV5-1 with TRBJ2-7, with 8 bases that match TRBD1. This TCR derives from a woman under 40 with Graves' ophthalmopathy. The CDR3 loop is CASSLVTGQGDYEQYF. Here the CDR3 DNA reads TGCGCCAGCAGCTTGGTAACCGGACAGGGAGACTACGAGCAGTACTTC.